A single sample is the source of the 19 T cell receptor beta chains below, sequenced in a study of T-cell memory formation after mild COVID-19. TCRdb reanalysed the 5' RACE reads using MiXCR and keeps one entry per CDR3 protein. The sample lists under 450,000 distinct CDR3 sequences, more than 20% occurring once. Sequencing was carried out using PBMCs or a T cell subset sorted from them (not recorded which). The receptors stem from a man aged 18 to 35 who had mild COVID-19 (a few samples of this study predate the infection). Cell type and time point are not known.

This clonotype was counted between two and nine times. V is TRBV4-2 and J is TRBJ2-2; D uncertain. The CDR3 runs to 15 residues. V was pared by 0 bases and J by 3 bases, with 8 bases between. Germline V lookup: CDR1 LGHNA, CDR2 YNFKEQ. The CDR3 DNA is TGTGCCAGCAGCCAAGATCTTCATTACACCGGGGAGCTGTTTTTT. Protein sequence: CASSQDLHYTGELFF.

J is TRBJ1-2 and V is TRBV5-6; D unclear. There are 13 residues in the CDR3. Germline V CDR1 and CDR2: SGHDT, YYEEEE. V shed 7 bases and J shed 4 bases, with 14 bases lying between them. The CDR3 DNA follows: TGTGCCAGCGCGGTGCCGGACTCCTATGGCTACACCTTC. Residues: CASAVPDSYGYTF.

This clonotype appeared once. This chain connects TRBV6-5 to TRBJ1-6; 7 bases line up with TRBD1. This CDR3 is built from 13 residues. Germline trimming cut 10 bases from V and 10 bases from J; bases unmatched to any gene: 10. The germline gives CDR1 MNHEY, CDR2 SVGAGI. Here the CDR3 reads CATSTGVGSPLHF. For the CDR3, the DNA is TGTGCCACCAGCACAGGGGTGGGATCACCCCTCCACTTT.

This clonotype was seen a handful of times. The chain joins TRBV3-1 to TRBJ1-3, with D unclear. The germline V and J ends were trimmed by 4 bases and 0 bases, with 10 bases remaining between them. The CDR3 length is 15 residues. Germline CDR1 reads LGHDT; CDR2 reads YNNKEL (reference sequence). The CDR3 sequence is CASSLEPSSGNTIYF. CDR3 bases: TGTGCCAGCAGCCTTGAGCCGTCCTCTGGAAACACCATATATTTT.

The chain employs TRBV20-1 and TRBJ2-3; maybe TRBD2 (6 bases). CDR1 is DFQATT and CDR2 is SNEGSKA in the germline V gene (reference sequence). The CDR3 consists of 14 residues. V shed 5 bases and J shed 4 bases, with 16 bases lying between them. CDR3 DNA sequence: TGCAGTGCTGTACTAGCCAGCAGAGCAGATACGCAGTATTTT. Its translation is CSAVLASRADTQYF.

The V and J genes are TRBV14 and TRBJ2-5; TRBD1 matches at 9 bases. The CDR3 has 16 residues. Germline-derived CDR1 and CDR2 are SGHDN and FVKESK. The trim removed 1 base at V and 5 bases at J, leaving 8 bases unmatched. Here the CDR3 reads CASSQVRRGTGETQYF. The CDR3 coding sequence is TGTGCCAGCAGCCAAGTACGTCGGGGGACAGGGGAGACCCAGTACTTC.

In this sample, this clonotype turned up a few times. V gene TRBV7-6 combines with J gene TRBJ2-1; the match to TRBD2 covers 11 bases. Germline CDR1 and CDR2: SGHVS and FNYEAQ. This CDR3 has 15 residues. V shed 2 bases and J 5 bases; nucleotides not matched to a gene: 2. CDR3 sequence (DNA): TGTGCCAGCAGCTTAACTAGCGGGGGCCACAATGAGCAGTTCTTC. Translated: CASSLTSGGHNEQFF.

V usage is TRBV5-1 and J usage is TRBJ2-3, with 9 bases aligning to TRBD1. With 5 bases clipped from V and 5 bases from J, the junction kept 15 bases outside the gene matches. From germline, CDR1 is SGHRS and CDR2 YFSETQ. CDR3 size: 17 residues. CDR3 sequence (DNA): TGCGCCAGCAGTTTAATACCGGGACAGGGTGGCGTAGATACGCAGTATTTT. The encoded protein is CASSLIPGQGGVDTQYF. The full variable domain, in which reference TRBV5-1 and TRBJ2-3 provide the parts outside the CDR3, is KAGVTQTPRYLIKTRGQQVTLSCSPISGHRSVSWYQQTPGQGLQFLFEYFSETQRNKGNFPGRFSGRQFSNSRSEMNVSTLELGDSALYLCASSLIPGQGGVDTQYFGPGTRLTVL.

CDR3 nucleotide sequence: TGCGCCAGCAGCCCAGGGGCGGGGAGCGAGCAGTACGTC. Encoded protein: CASSPGAGSEQYV. The chain recombines TRBV5-1 with TRBJ2-7; TRBD1 or TRBD2 may be the D gene (6 bases each). Germline V gene lookup returns CDR1 SGHRS and CDR2 YFSETQ. CDR3 length: 13 amino acids. Trimming pared 4 bases from V and 6 bases from J, leaving 14 bases between.

The V gene is TRBV18, the J gene TRBJ2-5, with D possibly TRBD1 on 6 matching bases. The CDR3 spans 14 residues. CDR1 and CDR2 from the germline V gene are KGHSH and LQKENI. V dropped 5 bases and J dropped 5 bases, with 15 bases sitting between them. CDR3 bases: TGTGCCAGCTCATCAGCAGGGGTCGGGGAGACCCAGTACTTC. It specifies CASSSAGVGETQYF.

About this clonotype itself: An end of the junction does not agree with germline; a read error may underlie this. The genes are TRBV7-2 and TRBJ2-3; no clear D gene. The V gene's germline CDR1 is SGHTA and CDR2 FQGNSA. The CDR3 loop spans 11 amino acids. The CDR3 bases are TGTGCCAGCAGCTTAGATATTACGAAGTATTTT. This encodes CASSLDITKYF.

This clonotype was seen only a few times. The V and J genes are TRBV28 and TRBJ1-1; no clear D gene. The CDR3 sequence is 14 residues long. Germline-derived CDR1 and CDR2 are MDHEN and SYDVKM. V lost 4 bases and J 5 bases, leaving 14 bases between the germline ends. This chain's CDR3 is CASSSRGGRTEAFF. In DNA form, the CDR3 reads TGTGCCAGCAGTTCCCGGGGAGGGAGGACTGAAGCTTTCTTT.

This clonotype has more than one count but fewer than ten. V is TRBV20-1 and J is TRBJ1-5; the D is unclear. This CDR3 has 14 residues. V was shortened by 4 bases and J by 1 base, with 11 bases between the two germline ends. Germline V gene sequence: CDR1 DFQATT, CDR2 SNEGSKA (reference sequence). The CDR3 DNA sequence: TGCAGTGCTACGACGCAGTCCAGCAATCAGCCCCAGCATTTT. Amino acid sequence: CSATTQSSNQPQHF.

This chain uses TRBV20-1 with TRBJ2-4, with no clear D. V gave up 5 bases and J gave up 0 bases, with 14 bases separating them. The length of the CDR3 is 15 residues. The germline CDR1 and CDR2 sequences are DFQATT and SNEGSKA (reference sequence). The CDR3 DNA is TGCAGTGCTCCCCGCGGTTCTCTAGCCAAAAACATTCAGTACTTC. Translation gives CSAPRGSLAKNIQYF.

V and J are TRBV11-2 and TRBJ1-5; D is uncertain. CDR1 is SGHAT, CDR2 FQNNGV, per germline. The V end lost 0 bases, the J end lost 4 bases, and 4 bases lay between the germline ends. This CDR3 spans 13 amino acids. Written as DNA, the CDR3 is TGTGCCAGCAGCTTAGAGAGAAATCAGCCCCAGCATTTT. Protein product: CASSLERNQPQHF. Based on the CDR3 plus reference TRBV11-2 and TRBJ1-5, the full variable domain is EAGVAQSPRYKIIEKRQSVAFWCNPISGHATLYWYQQILGQGPKLLIQFQNNGVVDDSQLPKDRFSAERLKGVDSTLKIQPAKLEDSAVYLCASSLERNQPQHFGDGTRLSIL.

This clonotype was counted between two and nine times. At one boundary the junction diverges from the germline segment, which might be a read error. This chain uses TRBV7-7 with TRBJ1-2; 7 bases map to TRBD1. CDR1 SSHAT and CDR2 FNYEAQ come from the germline V gene (reference sequence). The CDR3 sequence is 18 residues long. The CDR3 loop is CASSLYPSVGQPNYGYTF. The CDR3, as DNA: TGTGCTAGCAGCTTATATCCCTCGGTGGGACAGCCCAACTATGGCTACACCTTC.

A few counts support this clonotype. The chain has TRBV28 and TRBJ2-4; a possible D gene is TRBD2 (6 bases). The CDR3 covers 15 residues. Germline CDR1 reads MDHEN; CDR2 reads SYDVKM. V was clipped by 7 bases and J by 0 bases, with 13 bases between them. CDR3 sequence: CASNAAGLAKNIQYF. CDR3 sequence (DNA): TGTGCCAGCAATGCCGCGGGGTTAGCCAAAAACATTCAGTACTTC.

The chain joins TRBV4-2 to TRBJ2-1, with TRBD2 identical over 7 bases. Germline V CDR1 and CDR2: LGHNA, YNFKEQ. CDR3 length: 16 residues. The junction had 4 bases not matched to a gene; V was cut back by 0 bases and J by 2 bases. The CDR3 nucleotides read TGTGCCAGCAGCCAAGATTTTCTAGCGGCCTACAATGAGCAGTTCTTC. This encodes CASSQDFLAAYNEQFF.

This chain uses TRBV4-3 with TRBJ2-3, with TRBD2 matching over 7 bases. The CDR3 runs to 13 residues. Per the germline V gene, CDR1 is LGHNA and CDR2 is YSLEER. Trimming took 0 bases from V and 9 from J; bases not matched to a gene: 3. The CDR3 reads CASSQDWEGTQYF. The CDR3 DNA reads as TGCGCCAGCAGCCAAGATTGGGAGGGAACGCAGTATTTT.